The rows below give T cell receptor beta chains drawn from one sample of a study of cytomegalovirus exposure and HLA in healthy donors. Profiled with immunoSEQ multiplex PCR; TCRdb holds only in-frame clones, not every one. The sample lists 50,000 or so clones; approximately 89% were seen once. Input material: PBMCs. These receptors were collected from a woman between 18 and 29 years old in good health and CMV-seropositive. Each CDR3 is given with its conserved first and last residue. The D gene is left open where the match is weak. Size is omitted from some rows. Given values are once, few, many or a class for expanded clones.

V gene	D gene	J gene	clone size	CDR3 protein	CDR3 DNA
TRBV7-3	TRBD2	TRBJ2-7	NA	CASSLGLADNYEQYF	TGTGCCAGCAGCTTGGGCCTAGCGGACAACTACGAGCAGTACTTC
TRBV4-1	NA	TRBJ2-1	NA	CASSQRDYRVDGDEQFF	TGCGCCAGCAGCCAGAGGGATTACAGGGTGGATGGCGATGAGCAGTTCTTC
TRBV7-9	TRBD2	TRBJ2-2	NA	CASSFGLAGAGELFF	TGTGCCAGCAGCTTTGGACTAGCGGGGGCCGGGGAGTTGTTTTTT
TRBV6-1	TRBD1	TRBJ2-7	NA	CASSEALERTGSYEQYF	TGTGCCAGCAGTGAAGCGCTCGAGCGGACAGGCTCCTACGAGCAGTACTTC
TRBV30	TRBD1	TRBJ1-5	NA	CASGQGTTYQPQHF	TGTGCCTCCGGACAGGGGACGACTTATCAGCCCCAGCATTTT
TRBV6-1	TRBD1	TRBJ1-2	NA	CASSGTGTGGAYGYTF	TGTGCCAGCAGTGGTACCGGGACAGGGGGCGCCTATGGCTACACCTTC
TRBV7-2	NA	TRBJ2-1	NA	CASSPPDSPYNEQFF	TGTGCCAGCAGCCCCCCGGACTCTCCCTACAATGAGCAGTTCTTC
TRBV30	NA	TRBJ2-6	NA	CAWNLGGFRSGANVLTF	TGTGCCTGGAACCTGGGAGGCTTCCGCTCTGGGGCCAACGTCCTGACTTTC
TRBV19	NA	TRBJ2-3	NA	CASSDGGEADTQYF	TGTGCCAGTTCAGACGGAGGGGAAGCAGATACGCAGTATTTT
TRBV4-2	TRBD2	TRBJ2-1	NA	CASSQEGTSAYNEQFF	TGTGCCAGCAGCCAAGAGGGGACTAGCGCCTACAATGAGCAGTTCTTC
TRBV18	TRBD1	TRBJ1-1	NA	CASSPGTDTTAFF	TGTGCCAGCTCACCAGGGACAGACACAACAGCTTTCTTT
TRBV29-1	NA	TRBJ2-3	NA	CTYTGSTDTQYF	TGCACCTACACAGGTAGCACAGATACGCAGTATTTT
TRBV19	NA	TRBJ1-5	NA	CASTPGGYSNQPQHF	TGTGCCAGTACCCCGGGGGGTTATAGCAATCAGCCCCAGCATTTT
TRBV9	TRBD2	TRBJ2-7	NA	CASSVAWGGSYEQYF	TGTGCCAGCAGCGTAGCTTGGGGGGGGTCCTACGAGCAGTACTTC
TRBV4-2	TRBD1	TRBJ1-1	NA	CASSQATPGQGNTEAFF	TGTGCCAGCAGCCAAGCCACGCCGGGACAGGGGAACACTGAAGCTTTCTTT
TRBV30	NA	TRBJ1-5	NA	CAWNGGLEQPQHF	TGTGCCTGGAACGGGGGGCTAGAACAGCCCCAGCATTTT
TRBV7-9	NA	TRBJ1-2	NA	CASSPAGTANYGYTF	TGTGCCAGCAGCCCTGCCGGGACTGCTAACTATGGCTACACCTTC
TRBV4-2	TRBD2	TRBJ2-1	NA	CASSQDGGSPYNEQFF	TGTGCCAGCAGCCAAGACGGCGGGAGTCCATACAATGAGCAGTTCTTC
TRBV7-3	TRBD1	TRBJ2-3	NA	CASSLSRQGRADTQYF	TGTGCCAGCAGCTTATCCCGACAGGGCAGGGCAGATACGCAGTATTTT
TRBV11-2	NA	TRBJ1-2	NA	CASSFRDSQTSYGYTF	TGTGCCAGCAGCTTCAGGGACTCCCAGACCTCCTATGGCTACACCTTC
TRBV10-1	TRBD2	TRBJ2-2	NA	CASSDGLSGGVRTGELFF	TGCGCCAGCAGTGATGGCCTCAGCGGGGGGGTTAGAACCGGGGAGCTGTTTTTT
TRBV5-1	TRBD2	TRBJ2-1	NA	CASSLVPGGPKNEQFF	TGCGCCAGCAGCTTGGTTCCGGGGGGGCCCAAGAATGAGCAGTTCTTC
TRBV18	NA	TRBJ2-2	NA	CASSPNGQNTGELFF	TGTGCCAGCTCACCTAACGGACAGAACACCGGGGAGCTGTTTTTT
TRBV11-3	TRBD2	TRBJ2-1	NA	CASSPGTSGGNSYNEQFF	TGTGCCAGCAGCCCCGGGACTAGCGGGGGAAACTCCTACAATGAGCAGTTCTTC
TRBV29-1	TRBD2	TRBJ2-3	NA	CSVARSSGGAGGTDTQYF	TGCAGCGTCGCGAGATCTAGCGGGGGGGCCGGGGGCACAGATACGCAGTATTTT
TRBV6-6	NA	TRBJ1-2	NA	CASRGGYGYTF	TGTGCCAGCAGGGGAGGGTATGGCTACACCTTC
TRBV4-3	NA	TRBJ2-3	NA	CASSQDAGTAQPTDTQYF	TGCGCCAGCAGCCAAGATGCGGGGACAGCCCAACCCACAGATACGCAGTATTTT
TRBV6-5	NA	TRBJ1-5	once	CASRKPGLDQPQHF	TGTGCCAGCAGAAAACCGGGACTTGATCAGCCCCAGCATTTT
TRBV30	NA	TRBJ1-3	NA	CAWSAGHLGNTIYF	TGTGCCTGGAGTGCGGGACATCTCGGTAACACCATATATTTT
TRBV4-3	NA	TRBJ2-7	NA	CASSQSDRGEQYF	TGCGCCAGCAGCCAAAGTGACCGCGGCGAGCAGTACTTC
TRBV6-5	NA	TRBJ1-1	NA	CASSAGPPGTEAFF	TGTGCCAGCAGTGCGGGCCCCCCGGGGACTGAAGCTTTCTTT
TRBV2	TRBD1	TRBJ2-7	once	CASRETGGRYEQYF	TGTGCCAGCAGGGAGACAGGGGGCAGGTACGAGCAGTACTTC
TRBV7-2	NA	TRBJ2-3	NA	CASSRQAGDADTQYF	TGTGCCAGCAGTCGACAGGCTGGGGACGCAGATACGCAGTATTTT
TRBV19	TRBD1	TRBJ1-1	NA	CASSADRAKNTEAFF	TGTGCCAGTAGTGCGGACAGGGCGAAGAACACTGAAGCTTTCTTT
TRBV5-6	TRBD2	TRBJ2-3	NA	CASSGASGGRDTQYF	TGTGCCAGCAGCGGGGCTAGCGGGGGGCGGGATACGCAGTATTTT
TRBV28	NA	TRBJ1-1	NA	CASSLMRSTEAFF	TGTGCCAGCAGTTTAATGAGGAGCACTGAAGCTTTCTTT
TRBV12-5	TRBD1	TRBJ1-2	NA	CASGLVGAGQGGYGYTF	TGTGCTAGTGGTTTGGTAGGGGCCGGACAGGGGGGCTATGGCTACACCTTC
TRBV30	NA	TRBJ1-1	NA	CAWRTFGSTEAFF	TGTGCCTGGAGAACTTTTGGGAGCACTGAAGCTTTCTTT
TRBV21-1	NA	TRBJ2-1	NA	CASSIIRGTSDGSSYNEQFF	TGTGCCAGCAGCATCATCCGGGGGACTAGCGACGGCAGCTCCTACAATGAGCAGTTCTTC
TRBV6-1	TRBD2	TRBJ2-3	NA	CASSETSSPDTQYF	TGTGCCAGCAGTGAGACTAGCTCCCCAGATACGCAGTATTTT
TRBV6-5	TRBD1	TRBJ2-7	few	CASSYANTGTGYEQYF	TGTGCCAGCAGTTACGCAAATACCGGGACAGGTTACGAGCAGTACTTC
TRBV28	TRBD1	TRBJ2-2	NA	CASSLLGTGPFDTGELFF	TGTGCCAGCAGCCTGTTGGGGACAGGCCCTTTTGACACCGGGGAGCTGTTTTTT
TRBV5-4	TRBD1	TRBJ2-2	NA	CASSWDRPANTGELFF	TGTGCCAGCAGCTGGGACAGACCGGCGAACACCGGGGAGCTGTTTTTT